Each of the 32 T cell receptor beta chains below was sequenced from the same sample in a study of vaccination and CD4 T cells after COVID-19. TCRdb used MiXCR to reprocess the PCR reads, holding one entry per CDR3 protein. The data hold roughly 30,000 distinct CDR3 sequences, with around 49% observed a single time. This sample's time point: late sampling 161 to 241 days after vaccination in a few convalescent patients. This specimen consisted of CD4+ T cells from blood, obtained about 7 months after SARS-CoV-2 vaccination. These receptors came from a human donor who had recovered from COVID-19.

This clonotype was counted between two and nine times. The chain links TRBV7-2 to TRBJ2-7; TRBD2 agrees at 8 bases. Unmatched junction bases numbered 2, after V lost 2 bases and J lost 2 bases. CDR1 is SGHTA, CDR2 FQGNSA, per germline. The CDR3 is 14 amino acids. The CDR3, as DNA: TGTGCCAGCAGCTTAACTAGCGGTGCCTACGAGCAGTACTTC. Translated, it gives CASSLTSGAYEQYF.

V usage is TRBV6-1 and J usage is TRBJ1-2, with TRBD1 matching over 9 bases. The ends lost 5 bases at V and 6 bases at J; junction bases unmatched: 7. This CDR3 comprises 14 residues. The germline CDR1 and CDR2 sequences are MNHNS and SASEGT. CDR3 bases: TGTGCCAGCAGTCGCGCCGGGACAGGGAATGGCTACACCTTC. This sequence encodes CASSRAGTGNGYTF.

The gene calls are TRBV5-1 and TRBJ2-3; unclear D gene. Trimming took off 0 bases at V and 4 bases at J, with 18 bases between the two ends. CDR1 and CDR2 from the germline V gene are SGHRS and YFSETQ. The CDR3 loop spans 17 amino acids. CDR3 in DNA: TGCGCCAGCAGCTTGGAGTCTACCGTTGGTTTCCCAGATACGCAGTATTTT. Translation: CASSLESTVGFPDTQYF.

The chain couples TRBV20-1 to TRBJ2-1; 9 bases agree with TRBD1. Germline V gene sequence: CDR1 DFQATT, CDR2 SNEGSKA (reference sequence). The CDR3 length is 15 residues. With 5 bases clipped from V and 2 bases from J, the junction kept 7 bases outside the gene matches. CDR3 bases: TGCAGTGCTTCAACATGGACAGGGGCCTACAATGAGCAGTTCTTC. This sequence encodes CSASTWTGAYNEQFF.

By share, this clonotype ranks as large. The V call is TRBV4-1, the J call TRBJ2-7, with 12 bases identical to TRBD2. J gave up 6 bases and V 4 bases, and 1 base lay outside the gene matches. Germline assignment: CDR1 MGHRA and CDR2 YSYEKL. This CDR3 spans 13 amino acids. The DNA for the CDR3 is TGCGCCAGCAGCCCGGGACTAGCGGGCGAGCAGTACTTC. Translating gives CASSPGLAGEQYF.

V is TRBV5-4 and J is TRBJ2-7; unclear D gene. The CDR3 is made up of 13 amino acids. Germline loops: CDR1 SGHNT, CDR2 YYREEE (reference sequence). V was trimmed by 3 bases and J by 0 bases, leaving 7 bases between them. CDR3 nucleotides: TGTGCCAGCAGCTATGGTATCTCCTACGAGCAGTACTTC. This encodes CASSYGISYEQYF.

The rearrangement uses TRBV20-1 and TRBJ1-5; unclear D gene. V was pared by 0 bases and J by 1 base, with 10 bases between. CDR1 and CDR2 from the germline V gene are DFQATT and SNEGSKA (reference sequence). The CDR3 consists of 15 residues. The CDR3, as DNA: TGCAGTGCTAGAGATGGTAGGGAAAGCAATCAGCCCCAGCATTTT. This translates into CSARDGRESNQPQHF.

The gene calls are TRBV7-2 and TRBJ2-7; 7 positions match TRBD1. Trimming removed 5 bases from V and 7 bases from J; junction bases left unmatched: 8. The CDR3 is 13 amino acids. The germline CDR1 and CDR2 sequences are SGHTA and FQGNSA. In DNA form, the CDR3 reads TGTGCCAGCAGCCTTGGGACAGTCCAAGAGCAGTACTTC. The encoded protein is CASSLGTVQEQYF.

The chain links TRBV27 to TRBJ2-2; 8 nucleotides match TRBD2. The CDR3 covers 17 residues. Germline CDR1 reads MNHEY; CDR2 reads SMNVEV (reference sequence). The V segment lost 5 bases and the J segment 3 bases; nucleotides outside the gene matches: 11. The CDR3 loop reads CASSNPWLAGYTGELFF. The CDR3 DNA sequence: TGTGCCAGCAGTAACCCTTGGCTAGCGGGCTACACCGGGGAGCTGTTTTTT.

This clonotype is categorized as large (0.1 to 1%). This rearrangement joins TRBV18 to TRBJ2-7, with D tentatively TRBD1 or TRBD2 (5 bases each). The CDR3 is 14 residues long. V was shortened by 3 bases and J by 1 base, with 10 bases between the two germline ends. Germline loops: CDR1 KGHSH, CDR2 LQKENI. The chain's CDR3 is CASSPGTESYEQYF. The CDR3 nucleotides are TGTGCCAGCTCACCCGGGACGGAATCCTACGAGCAGTACTTC.

This clonotype is medium-sized (0.01 to 0.1%) in the sample. The chain combines TRBV20-1 with TRBJ2-2, with D maybe TRBD2 (5 bases). Germline CDR1 and CDR2: DFQATT and SNEGSKA (reference sequence). The length of the CDR3 is 13 residues. V was cut by 3 bases and J by 6 bases, with 11 bases left in between. The CDR3: CSASEGEAGELFF. The CDR3 DNA reads TGCAGTGCTAGTGAGGGAGAGGCCGGGGAGCTGTTTTTT.

The chain combines TRBV2 with TRBJ1-5; TRBD1 is a possible D gene (5 bases). The ends were cut back, 7 bases at V and 0 bases at J, with 7 bases in the middle. Germline V gene data show CDR1 as SNHLY and CDR2 as FYNNEI. This CDR3 is 13 amino acids long. The CDR3 loop reads CASNGGSNQPQHF. The CDR3 bases are TGTGCCAGCAATGGGGGTAGCAATCAGCCCCAGCATTTT.

The DNA for the CDR3 is TGTGCCAGCAGCTCCGGGACGGAGACCTACGAGCAGTACTTC. This gives the protein CASSSGTETYEQYF. The genes are TRBV6-1 and TRBJ2-7; perhaps D is TRBD1 or TRBD2 (5 bases each). The CDR3 loop spans 14 amino acids. Germline V gene lookup returns CDR1 MNHNS and CDR2 SASEGT. Trimming took off 6 bases at V and 2 bases at J, with 14 bases between the two ends.

The V call is TRBV10-3, the J call TRBJ2-1; 8 bases agree with TRBD2. The ends lost 10 bases at V and 11 bases at J; junction bases unmatched: 13. The CDR3 loop spans 13 amino acids. The germline V gene has CDR1 ENHRY and CDR2 SYGVKD. CDR3 loop: CATLAFGGEKQFF. The CDR3 DNA follows: TGTGCCACCCTGGCCTTCGGGGGGGAAAAGCAGTTCTTC.

The gene calls are TRBV20-1 and TRBJ2-3, with TRBD1 identical over 7 bases. Germline V CDR1 and CDR2: DFQATT, SNEGSKA (reference sequence). This CDR3 region has 14 residues. Unmatched junction bases numbered 2, after V lost 2 bases and J lost 0 bases. CDR3 sequence: CSARPGQSTDTQYF. CDR3 in DNA: TGCAGTGCTAGACCGGGACAGAGCACAGATACGCAGTATTTT.

The chain links TRBV11-2 to TRBJ2-7, with TRBD2 matching 8 bases. Germline CDR1 reads SGHAT; CDR2 reads FQNNGV. With 3 bases clipped from V and 1 base from J, the junction kept 5 bases outside the gene matches. CDR3 size: 15 residues. In DNA, the CDR3 is TGTGCCAGCAGCTTCAAAGCGGGGGAATCCTACGAGCAGTACTTC. It translates to CASSFKAGESYEQYF. Supplemented by reference TRBV11-2 and TRBJ2-7, the full variable domain reads EAGVAQSPRYKIIEKRQSVAFWCNPISGHATLYWYQQILGQGPKLLIQFQNNGVVDDSQLPKDRFSAERLKGVDSTLKIQPAKLEDSAVYLCASSFKAGESYEQYFGPGTRLTVT.

This clonotype has only a few counts. The gene calls are TRBV7-8 and TRBJ2-3, with D perhaps given as TRBD1 or TRBD2 (6 bases each). This CDR3 region has 16 residues. V was cut by 2 bases and J by 4 bases, with 16 bases left in between. Germline CDR1 is SGHVS and CDR2 is FQNEAQ. The CDR3, as DNA: TGTGCCAGCAGCTTAAGGGGGTCAGGGACTTCAGATACGCAGTATTTT. Translated, it gives CASSLRGSGTSDTQYF.

The chain recombines TRBV10-3 with TRBJ2-3, with 12 bases fitting TRBD2. Trimming took 3 bases from V and 4 from J; bases not matched to a gene: 5. This CDR3 contains 16 residues. The germline V gene has CDR1 ENHRY and CDR2 SYGVKD. The CDR3 region is CAISDQTSGSSDTQYF. CDR3 coding DNA: TGTGCCATCAGTGACCAGACTAGCGGGAGCTCAGATACGCAGTATTTT.

In this sample, this clonotype turned up a few times. V and J are TRBV20-1 and TRBJ2-5, with a possible D match to TRBD1 (5 bases). This CDR3 comprises 13 residues. Looked up from germline, CDR1 is DFQATT and CDR2 is SNEGSKA (reference sequence). V shed 4 bases and J shed 1 base, with 10 bases lying between them. CDR3 protein: CSAKARGQETQYF. CDR3 DNA: TGCAGTGCTAAAGCTAGGGGCCAAGAGACCCAGTACTTC.

CDR3 protein: CASSLWVVGQPQHF. For the CDR3, the DNA is TGTGCCAGTAGTCTCTGGGTTGTGGGACAGCCCCAGCATTTT. The V call is TRBV19, the J call TRBJ1-5, with D unclear. Germline V gives CDR1 LNHDA, CDR2 SQIVND (reference sequence). V lost 5 bases, J lost 7 bases, and 15 bases lay in between. The CDR3 is 14 residues long. The full variable domain, in which reference TRBV19 and TRBJ1-5 provide the parts outside the CDR3, is DGGITQSPKYLFRKEGQNVTLSCEQNLNHDAMYWYRQDPGQGLRLIYYSQIVNDFQKGDIAEGYSVSREKKESFPLTVTSAQKNPTAFYLCASSLWVVGQPQHFGDGTRLSIL.

The chain couples TRBV14 to TRBJ1-1; D unresolved. Germline-derived CDR1 and CDR2 are SGHDN and FVKESK. The V gene lost 1 base and the J gene lost 8 bases, with 5 bases spanning the gap. The CDR3 length is 11 residues. CDR3 protein: CASSQGGEAFF. The CDR3 DNA reads as TGTGCCAGCAGCCAAGGTGGGGAAGCTTTCTTT.

The genes are TRBV20-1 and TRBJ2-7, with 7 bases aligning to TRBD2. Germline loops: CDR1 DFQATT, CDR2 SNEGSKA (reference sequence). CDR3 length: 14 amino acids. Losses at the gene ends were 7 bases for V and 0 bases for J; bases not matched to a gene: 9. CDR3 sequence (DNA): TGCAGTGTCAGGGTCCCGGGAGGCTCCTACGAGCAGTACTTC. Translating it yields CSVRVPGGSYEQYF.

This rearrangement joins TRBV2 to TRBJ2-3; 11 bases match TRBD2. Trimming removed 8 bases from V and 4 bases from J; junction bases left unmatched: 5. The CDR3 length is 14 residues. Germline V lookup: CDR1 SNHLY, CDR2 FYNNEI. CDR3 residues: CASGSGRGADTQYF. The CDR3 DNA follows: TGTGCCAGCGGTAGCGGGAGGGGGGCAGATACGCAGTATTTT.

The chain couples TRBV28 to TRBJ2-7, with D perhaps TRBD1 (6 bases). Between the trimmed V and J ends, which lost 7 bases and 7 bases, there was a span of 11 bases. This CDR3 contains 11 residues. Germline V gives CDR1 MDHEN, CDR2 SYDVKM. The CDR3 region is CASIGGIEQYF. In nucleotides, the CDR3 is TGTGCCAGCATAGGGGGAATTGAGCAGTACTTC.

The chain is built from TRBV9 and TRBJ1-2; the match to TRBD1 covers 7 bases. The CDR3 runs 15 residues. The J segment lost 8 bases and the V segment lost 0 bases, leaving 10 bases of the junction unmatched. From germline, CDR1 is SGDLS and CDR2 YYNGEE. The CDR3 sequence is CASSVDPGQGGGYTF. The CDR3 DNA follows: TGTGCCAGCAGCGTAGATCCGGGGCAGGGGGGCGGCTACACCTTC. Full variable domain (missing parts from reference TRBV9 and TRBJ1-2): DSGVTQTPKHLITATGQRVTLRCSPRSGDLSVYWYQQSLDQGLQFLIQYYNGEERAKGNILERFSAQQFPDLHSELNLSSLELGDSALYFCASSVDPGQGGGYTFGSGTRLTVV.

The CDR3 DNA reads TGCAGCGTTATGGGACAGGGTTACGAGCAGTACTTC. Translated, it gives CSVMGQGYEQYF. This chain joins TRBV29-1 and TRBJ2-7; 9 bases match TRBD1. Trimming cost V 5 bases and J 4 bases; bases outside gene matches: 3. Per germline, CDR1 SQVTM and CDR2 ANQGSEA. There are 12 residues in the CDR3.

The chain uses TRBV28 and TRBJ2-7, with 9 positions matching TRBD2. The length of the CDR3 is 15 residues. Per germline, CDR1 MDHEN and CDR2 SYDVKM. The V gene end was trimmed by 8 bases and the J gene end by 5 bases; junction bases not matched to a gene: 13. The CDR3 loop is CASATGGRASDEQYF. The CDR3 nucleotides read TGTGCCAGCGCTACCGGCGGGAGGGCCTCGGACGAGCAGTACTTC.

The chain employs TRBV28 and TRBJ2-7, with 15 positions matching TRBD2. V lost 9 bases to trimming and J lost 13 bases; unmatched junction nucleotides: 13. The CDR3 covers 14 residues. The germline gives CDR1 MDHEN, CDR2 SYDVKM. This chain's CDR3 is CASETGLAGGSFYF. DNA of the CDR3: TGTGCCAGTGAGACGGGACTAGCGGGAGGAAGCTTCTACTTC.

This clonotype occurred a few times. V gene TRBV28 combines with J gene TRBJ2-2; 8 bases are a match to TRBD1. Germline V lookup: CDR1 MDHEN, CDR2 SYDVKM. The J segment lost 5 bases and the V segment lost 3 bases, leaving 11 bases of the junction unmatched. The CDR3 loop spans 17 amino acids. The CDR3 region is CASSLGGQGALTGELFF. Here the CDR3 DNA reads TGTGCCAGCAGTTTGGGGGGCCAGGGGGCGTTGACCGGGGAGCTGTTTTTT.

The chain couples TRBV7-3 to TRBJ1-6; 7 bases are shared with TRBD1. After removal of 4 bases from V and 7 bases from J, the junction contained 4 bases not matched to a gene. Germline CDR1 reads SGHTA; CDR2 reads FQGTGA. The CDR3 sequence is 14 residues long. DNA for the CDR3: TGTGCCAGCAGCTCGACAGGGTCAAATTCACCCCTCCACTTT. It yields the protein CASSSTGSNSPLHF.

The V gene is TRBV20-1, the J gene TRBJ2-3; D remains unclear. The length of the CDR3 is 14 residues. V lost 0 bases and J 1 base, leaving 8 bases between the germline ends. CDR1 DFQATT and CDR2 SNEGSKA come from the germline V gene (reference sequence). The CDR3 sequence: CSAREFRGTDTQYF. The CDR3 DNA follows: TGCAGTGCTAGAGAGTTTCGCGGCACAGATACGCAGTATTTT.

The chain couples TRBV6-1 to TRBJ2-3; 8 bases map to TRBD2. The CDR3 length is 14 residues. The V and J ends lost 6 bases and 6 bases, in that order; junction bases with no gene match: 8. Per the germline V gene, CDR1 is MNHNS and CDR2 is SASEGT. The CDR3 DNA sequence: TGTGCCAGCAGCCCAGCGGGAGTTCGGGATACGCAGTATTTT. Its translation: CASSPAGVRDTQYF.